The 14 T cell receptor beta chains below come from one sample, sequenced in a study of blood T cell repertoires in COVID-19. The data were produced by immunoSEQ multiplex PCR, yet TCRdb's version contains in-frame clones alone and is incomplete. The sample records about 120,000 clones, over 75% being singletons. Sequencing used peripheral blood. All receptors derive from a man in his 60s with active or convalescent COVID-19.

CDR3 loop: CATAGLRQASTDTQYF. CDR3 DNA: TGTGCCACCGCCGGCCTCAGACAGGCTAGCACAGATACGCAGTATTTT. J is TRBJ2-3 and V is TRBV10-3; possibly TRBD1 for D (6 bases). The germline gives CDR1 ENHRY, CDR2 SYGVKD. The CDR3 covers 16 residues. V shed 10 bases and J shed 0 bases, with 20 bases lying between them.

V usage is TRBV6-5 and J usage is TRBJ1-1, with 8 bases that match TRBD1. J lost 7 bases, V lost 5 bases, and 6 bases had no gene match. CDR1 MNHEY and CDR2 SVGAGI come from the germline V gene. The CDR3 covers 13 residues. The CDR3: CASSPWTGFEAFF. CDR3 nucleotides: TGTGCCAGCAGTCCCTGGACAGGGTTTGAAGCTTTCTTT.

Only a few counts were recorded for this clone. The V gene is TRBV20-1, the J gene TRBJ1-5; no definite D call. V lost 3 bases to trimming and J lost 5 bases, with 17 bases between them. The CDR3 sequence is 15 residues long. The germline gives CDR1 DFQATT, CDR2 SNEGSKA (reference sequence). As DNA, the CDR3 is TGCAGTGCTAGTCAGCCCCGGGGAAGGGATCAGCCCCAGCATTTT. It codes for CSASQPRGRDQPQHF.

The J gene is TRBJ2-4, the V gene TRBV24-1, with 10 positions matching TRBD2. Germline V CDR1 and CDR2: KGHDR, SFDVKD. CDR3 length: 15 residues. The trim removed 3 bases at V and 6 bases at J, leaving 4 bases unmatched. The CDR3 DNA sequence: TGTGCCACCAGTGATCAGCGGGAGGGGAGAAACATTCAGTACTTC. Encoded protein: CATSDQREGRNIQYF.

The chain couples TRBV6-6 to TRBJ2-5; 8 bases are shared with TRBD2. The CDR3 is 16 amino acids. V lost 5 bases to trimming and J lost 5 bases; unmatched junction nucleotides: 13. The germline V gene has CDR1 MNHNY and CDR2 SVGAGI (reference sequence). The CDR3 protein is CASSRFTSGGGETQYF. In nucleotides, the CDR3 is TGTGCCAGCAGTAGGTTTACTAGCGGAGGCGGGGAGACCCAGTACTTC.

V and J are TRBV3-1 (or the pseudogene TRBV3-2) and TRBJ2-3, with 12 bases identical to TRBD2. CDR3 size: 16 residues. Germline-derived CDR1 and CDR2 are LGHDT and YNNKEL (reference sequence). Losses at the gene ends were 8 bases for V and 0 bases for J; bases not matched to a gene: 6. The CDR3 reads CASRLAGGTSTDTQYF. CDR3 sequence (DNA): TGTGCCAGCCGGCTAGCGGGAGGGACTAGCACAGATACGCAGTATTTT.

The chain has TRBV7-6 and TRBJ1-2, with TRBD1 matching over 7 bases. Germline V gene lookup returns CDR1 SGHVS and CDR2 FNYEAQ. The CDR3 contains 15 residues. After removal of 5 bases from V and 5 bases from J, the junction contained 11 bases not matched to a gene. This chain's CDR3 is CASSPDRAAGYGYTF. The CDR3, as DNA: TGTGCCAGCAGCCCTGACAGGGCCGCCGGGTATGGCTACACCTTC.

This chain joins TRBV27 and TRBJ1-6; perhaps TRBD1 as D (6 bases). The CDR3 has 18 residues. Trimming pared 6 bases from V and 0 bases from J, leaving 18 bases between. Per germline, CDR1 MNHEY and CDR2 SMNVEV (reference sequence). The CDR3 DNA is TGTGCCAGCAGCCAGGGGACCCTTTTGAGCTCCTATAATTCACCCCTCCACTTT. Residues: CASSQGTLLSSYNSPLHF.

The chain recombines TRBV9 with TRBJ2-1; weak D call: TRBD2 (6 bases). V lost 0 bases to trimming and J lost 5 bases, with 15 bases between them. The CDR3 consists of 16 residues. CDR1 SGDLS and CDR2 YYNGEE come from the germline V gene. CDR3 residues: CASSVGFSGRDNEQFF. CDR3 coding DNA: TGTGCCAGCAGCGTAGGGTTTAGCGGCCGCGACAATGAGCAGTTCTTC.

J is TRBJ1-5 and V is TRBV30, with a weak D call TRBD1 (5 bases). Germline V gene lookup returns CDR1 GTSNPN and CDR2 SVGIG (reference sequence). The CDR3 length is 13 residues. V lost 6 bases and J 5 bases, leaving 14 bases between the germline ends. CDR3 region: CACGGGVDQPQHF. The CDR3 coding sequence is TGTGCCTGTGGGGGGGGAGTAGATCAGCCCCAGCATTTT.

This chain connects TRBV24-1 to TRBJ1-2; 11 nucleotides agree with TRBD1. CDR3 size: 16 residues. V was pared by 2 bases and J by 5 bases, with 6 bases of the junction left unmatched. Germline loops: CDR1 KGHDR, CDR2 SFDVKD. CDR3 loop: CATSDSGTGGIYGYTF. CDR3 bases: TGTGCCACCAGTGATTCCGGGACAGGGGGAATATATGGCTACACCTTC.

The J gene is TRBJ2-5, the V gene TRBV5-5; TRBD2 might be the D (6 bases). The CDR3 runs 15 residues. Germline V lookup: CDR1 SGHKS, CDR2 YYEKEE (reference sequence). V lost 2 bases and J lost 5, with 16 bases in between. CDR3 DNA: TGTGCCAGCAGCTTTGTTGGAGGGATTAAGGAGACCCAGTACTTC. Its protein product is CASSFVGGIKETQYF.

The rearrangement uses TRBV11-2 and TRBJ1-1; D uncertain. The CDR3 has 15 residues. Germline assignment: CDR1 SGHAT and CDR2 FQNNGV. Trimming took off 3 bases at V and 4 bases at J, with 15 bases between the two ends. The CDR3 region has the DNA TGTGCCAGCAGCTTGAATCGGGTAGGCAGCACTGAAGCTTTCTTT. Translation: CASSLNRVGSTEAFF.

The CDR3 protein is CASSPGLAVDTQYF. In DNA form, the CDR3 reads TGTGCCAGCAGTCCGGGACTAGCGGTAGATACGCAGTATTTT. V gene TRBV2 combines with J gene TRBJ2-3; TRBD2 matches 11 bases. With 5 bases clipped from V and 5 bases from J, the junction kept 3 bases outside the gene matches. Per the germline V gene, CDR1 is SNHLY and CDR2 is FYNNEI. The CDR3 is 14 amino acids.